One sample yielded the 30 T cell receptor beta chains listed below, sequenced in a study of early T cells in non-severe SARS-CoV-2 infection. TCRdb re-analysed the 5' RACE reads in MiXCR, keeping a single row per CDR3 protein. The sample lists just under 90,000 distinct CDR3 sequences, approximately 15% seen once, with roughly 6.4% in the top ten. Sample: whole blood. The receptors originated from an adult who was a healthcare worker with PCR-confirmed SARS-CoV-2 infection or an uninfected control (not recorded which).

This clonotype was detected many times. V usage is TRBV12-3 or TRBV12-4 and J usage is TRBJ2-5; TRBD2 aligns across 10 bases. V dropped 7 bases and J dropped 5; count of bases not matched to a gene: 16. The CDR3 is 17 residues long. CDR3 region: CASTIRASGSYTETQYF. In DNA form, the CDR3 reads TGTGCCAGCACCATTAGGGCTAGCGGGAGTTATACGGAGACCCAGTACTTC.

This clonotype was recorded at least ten times. The CDR3 nucleotides are TGTGCCAGCAGCCCTAGGACAGGGGGAGGCAGAGAAGCTTTCTTT. It translates to CASSPRTGGGREAFF. The V call is TRBV5-4, the J call TRBJ1-1; 10 nucleotides agree with TRBD1. This CDR3 contains 15 residues. From germline, CDR1 is SGHNT and CDR2 YYREEE (reference sequence). J lost 8 bases, V lost 4 bases, and 11 bases had no gene match.

V is TRBV3-1 and J is TRBJ2-7; TRBD1 is a possible D gene (5 bases). Trimming cost V 5 bases and J 2 bases, with 16 bases left between them. The CDR3 is 15 amino acids. Germline loops: CDR1 LGHDT, CDR2 YNNKEL (reference sequence). For the CDR3, the DNA is TGTGCCAGCAGCGAAGGCGACAGAGGACCCTACGAGCAGTACTTC. Translated, it gives CASSEGDRGPYEQYF.

This clonotype was counted between two and nine times. The chain combines TRBV15 with TRBJ2-5; D remains unclear. The CDR3 is made up of 11 amino acids. V gave up 2 bases and J gave up 5 bases, with 3 bases separating them. Per the germline V gene, CDR1 is LNHNV and CDR2 is YYDKDF (reference sequence). The CDR3 sequence is CATSRKETQYF. Written as DNA, the CDR3 is TGTGCCACCAGCAGAAAGGAGACCCAGTACTTC.

The chain links TRBV29-1 to TRBJ1-2, with 7 bases fitting TRBD1. The CDR3 has 16 residues. In germline, CDR1 is SQVTM, CDR2 ANQGSEA. After removal of 4 bases from V and 4 bases from J, the junction contained 15 bases not matched to a gene. The CDR3, as DNA: TGCAGCGTTGGACCCAAGGACAGGACTACCGCCTATGGCTACACCTTC. It codes for CSVGPKDRTTAYGYTF.

This clonotype was detected a few times. The CDR3 DNA reads TGTGCCTGGAGTCCCGCGGGCTGGGGCACTGAAGCTTTCTTT. It translates to CAWSPAGWGTEAFF. The chain recombines TRBV30 with TRBJ1-1, with no clear D. From germline, CDR1 is GTSNPN and CDR2 SVGIG (reference sequence). V was clipped by 2 bases and J by 4 bases, with 14 bases between them. The CDR3 contains 14 residues.

The CDR3 sequence is CASSRGQGNEQFF. CDR3 in DNA: TGTGCCAGCAGTCGGGGACAGGGCAATGAGCAGTTCTTC. The chain links TRBV12-3 or TRBV12-4 to TRBJ2-1; 9 bases line up with TRBD1. The CDR3 sequence is 13 residues long. Germline trimming cut 5 bases from V and 6 bases from J; bases unmatched to any gene: 2.

CDR3 DNA: TGTGCCAGTAACTGGGGGGGGGCTCAGCCCCAGCATTTT. This gives the protein CASNWGGAQPQHF. This chain uses TRBV19 with TRBJ1-5, with D perhaps TRBD1 (6 bases). This CDR3 spans 13 amino acids. The V end lost 7 bases, the J end lost 6 bases, and 13 bases lay between the germline ends. Germline-derived CDR1 and CDR2 are LNHDA and SQIVND (reference sequence). The variable domain in full, completed from reference TRBV19 and TRBJ1-5, reads DGGITQSPKYLFRKEGQNVTLSCEQNLNHDAMYWYRQDPGQGLRLIYYSQIVNDFQKGDIAEGYSVSREKKESFPLTVTSAQKNPTAFYLCASNWGGAQPQHFGDGTRLSIL.

The chain carries TRBV12-3 or TRBV12-4 and TRBJ2-7; 10 positions match TRBD1. The CDR3 has 14 residues. The V gene end was trimmed by 7 bases and the J gene end by 3 bases; junction bases not matched to a gene: 6. Here the CDR3 reads CASTPRTGGYEQYF. In DNA, the CDR3 is TGTGCCAGCACTCCGAGGACAGGGGGCTACGAGCAGTACTTC.

This chain uses TRBV5-1 with TRBJ1-6, with D uncertain. Trimming stripped 1 base from V and 10 bases from J, with 15 bases between. Germline CDR1 SGHRS, CDR2 YFSETQ. This CDR3 comprises 15 residues. CDR3 protein: CASSLSGNMGSPLHF. The CDR3 DNA reads TGCGCCAGCAGCTTGAGTGGGAATATGGGGTCACCCCTCCACTTT.

In this sample, this clonotype turned up a few times. V is TRBV7-9 and J is TRBJ2-3; TRBD1 matches at 10 bases. This CDR3 contains 16 residues. J gave up 4 bases and V 5 bases, and 9 bases lay outside the gene matches. Germline values: CDR1 SEHNR, CDR2 FQNEAQ (reference sequence). The CDR3 sequence is CASSPLGQGVADTQYF. The CDR3 nucleotides are TGTGCCAGCAGCCCCCTCGGACAGGGGGTCGCAGATACGCAGTATTTT.

This clonotype was seen only a few times. V is TRBV9 and J is TRBJ1-5, with TRBD1 matching 12 bases. CDR1 is SGDLS and CDR2 is YYNGEE in the germline V gene. The length of the CDR3 is 16 residues. J lost 7 bases, V lost 4 bases, and 9 bases had no gene match. The CDR3 sequence is CASSSGDRGLGQPQHF. As DNA, the CDR3 is TGTGCCAGCAGCTCGGGGGACAGGGGGCTTGGGCAGCCCCAGCATTTT. Looking up the rest from reference TRBV9 and TRBJ1-5 gives the full variable domain: DSGVTQTPKHLITATGQRVTLRCSPRSGDLSVYWYQQSLDQGLQFLIQYYNGEERAKGNILERFSAQQFPDLHSELNLSSLELGDSALYFCASSSGDRGLGQPQHFGDGTRLSIL.

The J gene is TRBJ2-7, the V gene TRBV6-6; tentative D call: TRBD2 (6 bases). The V gene's germline CDR1 is MNHNY and CDR2 SVGAGI (reference sequence). CDR3 size: 16 residues. V was pared by 0 bases and J by 0 bases, with 12 bases between. The CDR3 DNA follows: TGTGCCAGCAGTTACTCGAGGCGGGATTCCTCCTACGAGCAGTACTTC. Translation gives CASSYSRRDSSYEQYF.

CDR3 coding DNA: TGTGCCAGCAGCTACCGACAGGGCCCCTACGAGCAGTACTTC. This sequence encodes CASSYRQGPYEQYF. The chain carries TRBV11-3 and TRBJ2-7; the match to TRBD1 covers 7 bases. Unmatched junction bases numbered 5, after V lost 4 bases and J lost 2 bases. Germline loops: CDR1 SGHNT, CDR2 YENEEA. The CDR3 extends over 14 amino acids.

CDR3 nucleotides: TGTGCCAGCAGCCCTCGGGGACTAGCGGCATCCTACGAGCAGTACTTC. Its translation is CASSPRGLAASYEQYF. The chain employs TRBV7-9 and TRBJ2-7; TRBD2 matches at 11 bases. CDR1 and CDR2 from the germline V gene are SEHNR and FQNEAQ (reference sequence). V shed 5 bases and J 1 base; nucleotides not matched to a gene: 7. CDR3 length equals 16 residues.

This CDR3 is CASSQDKGRLASNEQFF. Here the CDR3 DNA reads TGTGCCAGCAGCCAAGATAAAGGGAGACTGGCGTCCAATGAGCAGTTCTTC. This chain uses TRBV14 with TRBJ2-1, with TRBD2 as a possible D gene (5 bases). Trimming shortened V by 0 bases and J by 6 bases, and 18 bases separated the two germline ends. Germline lookup yields CDR1 SGHDN and CDR2 FVKESK. The CDR3 extends over 17 amino acids.

The chain is built from TRBV20-1 and TRBJ2-7; possibly TRBD1 for D (6 bases). This CDR3 has 14 amino acids. Trimming stripped 3 bases from V and 1 base from J, with 13 bases between. Germline values: CDR1 DFQATT, CDR2 SNEGSKA (reference sequence). For the CDR3, the DNA is TGCAGTGCTAGCGCTACAGGGAAGTCCTACGAGCAGTACTTC. Translated: CSASATGKSYEQYF.

A few counts support this clonotype. As DNA, the CDR3 is TGTGCCAGCGCCGCGGGGATCGAGTCCTACGAGCAGTACTTC. Translated, it gives CASAAGIESYEQYF. The chain joins TRBV27 to TRBJ2-7; tentatively, D is TRBD2 (6 bases). Germline-derived CDR1 and CDR2 are MNHEY and SMNVEV (reference sequence). This CDR3 has 14 amino acids. Trimming stripped 8 bases from V and 1 base from J, with 15 bases between.

This clonotype was observed many times. The DNA for the CDR3 is TGTGCCATCAGTGAAAGAACCAACACTGAAGCTTTCTTT. Translated, it gives CAISERTNTEAFF. This chain joins TRBV10-3 and TRBJ1-1; unclear D gene. Looked up from germline, CDR1 is ENHRY and CDR2 is SYGVKD. V lost 3 bases to trimming and J lost 2 bases, with 7 bases between them. This CDR3 region has 13 residues.

This clonotype showed up many times. The chain is built from TRBV5-4 and TRBJ2-7; D possibly corresponds to TRBD2 (6 bases). With 3 bases removed from V and 7 bases from J, the gap between germline ends came to 23 bases. Germline CDR1 and CDR2: SGHNT and YYREEE (reference sequence). This CDR3 has 16 residues. CDR3 amino acids: CASSWGLGTTALEQYF. CDR3 nucleotides: TGTGCCAGCAGCTGGGGACTCGGGACCACCGCCTTGGAGCAGTACTTC.

The genes are TRBV7-2 and TRBJ2-4; 11 positions agree with TRBD2. J lost 5 bases, V lost 1 base, and 4 bases had no gene match. The CDR3 covers 16 residues. The germline V gene has CDR1 SGHTA and CDR2 FQGNSA. The CDR3 DNA sequence: TGTGCCAGCAGCTTAGTTAGCGGGAGGGCCCAAAACATTCAGTACTTC. This sequence encodes CASSLVSGRAQNIQYF.

This clonotype has a handful of counts. This rearrangement joins TRBV19 to TRBJ1-5; unclear D gene. CDR3 length equals 13 residues. Germline CDR1 reads LNHDA; CDR2 reads SQIVND (reference sequence). Trimming left V 5 bases short and J 5 bases short, with 10 bases between. CDR3: CASSSIAHQPQHF. The DNA of the CDR3 is TGTGCCAGTAGTTCCATAGCGCATCAGCCCCAGCATTTT. Full variable domain (outside the CDR3, taken from reference TRBV19 and TRBJ1-5): DGGITQSPKYLFRKEGQNVTLSCEQNLNHDAMYWYRQDPGQGLRLIYYSQIVNDFQKGDIAEGYSVSREKKESFPLTVTSAQKNPTAFYLCASSSIAHQPQHFGDGTRLSIL.

The chain employs TRBV20-1 and TRBJ2-3; D possibly corresponds to TRBD2 (5 bases). V lost 8 bases and J lost 2, with 11 bases in between. Germline lookup yields CDR1 DFQATT and CDR2 SNEGSKA (reference sequence). The CDR3 totals 12 residues. For the CDR3, the DNA is TGCAGTCCCGAAGGACTCACAGATACGCAGTATTTT. Its protein is CSPEGLTDTQYF.

The gene calls are TRBV3-1 and TRBJ2-3; the match to TRBD2 covers 9 bases. Germline V lookup: CDR1 LGHDT, CDR2 YNNKEL (reference sequence). The CDR3 contains 16 residues. V lost 0 bases and J lost 3; bases outside the gene matches: 4. CDR3: CASSQEGGRETDTQYF. CDR3 bases: TGTGCCAGCAGCCAAGAAGGCGGGAGGGAGACAGATACGCAGTATTTT.

This clonotype was counted at least ten times. The chain is built from TRBV12-5 and TRBJ2-7, with no clear D. The germline gives CDR1 LGHNT, CDR2 FRNRAP. Deletions cut 1 base from V and 9 bases from J, with 13 bases between. CDR3 length: 13 amino acids. This CDR3 is CASGLGEDVRQYF. For the CDR3, the DNA is TGTGCTAGTGGTTTGGGCGAAGATGTCAGGCAGTACTTC.

The genes are TRBV6-6 and TRBJ2-1; D uncertain. Trimming cost V 4 bases and J 8 bases, with 3 bases left between them. Per the germline V gene, CDR1 is MNHNY and CDR2 is SVGAGI (reference sequence). CDR3 length equals 10 residues. Here the CDR3 reads CASSFDEQFF. In DNA, the CDR3 is TGTGCCAGCAGTTTCGATGAGCAGTTCTTC.

Concerning this clonotype: At one boundary the junction diverges from the germline segment, which might be a read error. This chain links TRBV6-1 with TRBJ2-7; D is possibly TRBD1 or TRBD2 (5 bases each). Germline V gives CDR1 MNHNS, CDR2 SASEGT. The CDR3 sequence is 12 residues long. This CDR3 reads CASNRRDEGSDF. The DNA of the CDR3 is TGTGCCAGCAATCGTCGGGACGAGGGTTCGGACTTC.

This sequence joins TRBV28 and TRBJ2-7; D is ambiguous. V dropped 3 bases and J dropped 4 bases, with 7 bases sitting between them. CDR1 and CDR2 (germline): MDHEN, SYDVKM. CDR3 length equals 12 residues. The CDR3 nucleotides read TGTGCCAGCAGTTTGTTGAGGTACGAGCAGTACTTC. Its translation: CASSLLRYEQYF.

This clonotype was found many times. The rearrangement links TRBV12-3 or TRBV12-4 to TRBJ1-1, with 8 bases that match TRBD1. The CDR3 sequence is 14 residues long. The J segment lost 1 base and the V segment lost 8 bases, leaving 6 bases of the junction unmatched. The CDR3 region is CASWSQGANTEAFF. The CDR3 bases are TGTGCCAGCTGGAGTCAGGGGGCGAACACTGAAGCTTTCTTT.

This clonotype turned up a few times. V usage is TRBV15 and J usage is TRBJ2-3, with TRBD1 identical over 7 bases. This CDR3 region has 17 residues. V was clipped by 1 base and J by 5 bases; unmatched bases: 12. CDR1 and CDR2 from the germline V gene are LNHNV and YYDKDF (reference sequence). CDR3 nucleotide sequence: TGTGCCACCAGCAGAGCGGTACGAGGGGGCAGGGAAGATACGCAGTATTTT. Residues: CATSRAVRGGREDTQYF. Together with reference TRBV15 and TRBJ2-3, the CDR3 gives the full variable domain: DAMVIQNPRYQVTQFGKPVTLSCSQTLNHNVMYWYQQKSSQAPKLLFHYYDKDFNNEADTPDNFQSRRPNTSFCFLDIRSPGLGDTAMYLCATSRAVRGGREDTQYFGPGTRLTVL.